This TCR beta chain was found in a study of vaccination effects on CD4 cells after COVID-19. Study information: Expansion of antigen-specific CD4+ T cells with viral peptide pools was carried out by the ViraFEST assay before sequencing. Late post-vaccine samples came at days +241, +227 and +161 respectively. Cultivation was performed at a few million PBMC per well with roughly 10 IU/ml IL-2 and about 10 ug/ml peptides added.

The CDR3 is 14 amino acids. Germline assignment: CDR1 SGHTS and CDR2 YDEGEE. V was clipped by 0 bases and J by 8 bases, with 9 bases between them. TCRdb keeps only in-frame clones here, not all; method: immunoSEQ multiplex PCR. The sample includes 35,000 to 45,000 clones, around 76% seen only once; the top ten take about 3.8%. A 10-day culture period preceded the isolation of CD4+ T cells. From March to December 2020, the person had a SARS-CoV-2 infection that was confirmed by PCR. Either the mRNA-1273 or the BNT162b2 vaccine was given to participants as two doses. Only a few counts were recorded for this clone. Its antigen is still unknown. General observations from the study: Long after vaccination, the clones induced by infection and by vaccine shrank markedly in size.

This clonotype originated in a human donor who had a prior SARS-CoV-2 infection. This chain uses TRBV5-8 with TRBJ1-6; D is undetermined. The sequences come from CD4+ T cells from PBMCs cultured without peptide, collected after COVID-19 vaccination. CDR3 DNA sequence: TGTGCCAGCAGCTTGGAGAGGAGATATTCACCCCTCCACTTT. This sequence encodes CASSLERRYSPLHF. The entire variable domain, with the rest obtained from reference TRBV5-8 and TRBJ1-6, is as follows: EAGVTQSPTHLIKTRGQQATLRCSPISGHTSVYWYQQALGLGLQFLLWYDEGEERNRGNFPPRFSGRQFPNYSSELNVNALELEDSALYLCASSLERRYSPLHFGNGTRLTVT.